This TCR beta chain emerged from a study of blood T cell repertoires in COVID-19. Background on the study: Sample material is recorded as cDNA or gDNA derived from T cells, B-cell-depleted T cells, or PBMCs.

With V trimmed by 5 bases and J by 0 bases, 7 bases remained unmatched. CDR1 and CDR2 (germline): LNHDA, SQIVND (reference sequence). CDR3 length equals 16 residues. Under the authors' procedure: Reference gene primer amplification gave nucleated cell count estimates. TCRdb's copy holds only in-frame clones and misses some; the assay was immunoSEQ multiplex PCR. V and J calls and clone size are those listed in that table; D and trimming were worked out from the DNA. There are around 200,000 clones in the sample; 83% occur only once, and 2% to 3% lies in the top ten. V gene TRBV19 combines with J gene TRBJ1-3; TRBD1 matches 7 bases. This TCR was sampled from a woman aged 40-49 years with active or convalescent COVID-19. Sequencing input: peripheral blood. The CDR3 loop is CASSLARDSSGNTIYF. The CDR3 nucleotides read TGTGCCAGTAGTCTCGCCCGGGACAGCTCTGGAAACACCATATATTTT.